These 7 T cell receptor beta chains were all obtained from the same sample, sequenced in a study of cytomegalovirus exposure and HLA in healthy donors. Profiling relied on immunoSEQ multiplex PCR, and the TCRdb table lists in-frame clones only, not all of them. The sample consists of about 120,000 clones, around nine tenths of them appearing once. The sequencing input was PBMCs. The receptor source for this set is a man younger than 30 in good health and CMV-seropositive.

The rearrangement uses TRBV6-5 and TRBJ1-6; no reliable D call. This CDR3 has 15 residues. V was clipped by 6 bases and J by 5 bases, with 14 bases between them. Germline V gene sequence: CDR1 MNHEY, CDR2 SVGAGI. The CDR3 DNA follows: TGTGCCAGCAGACTGCCGGGAGGGAATAATTCACCCCTCCACTTT. Translation: CASRLPGGNNSPLHF.

V gene TRBV2 combines with J gene TRBJ1-5, with unresolved D. Germline V gives CDR1 SNHLY, CDR2 FYNNEI. Trimming removed 4 bases from V and 7 bases from J, with 14 bases in between. CDR3 length equals 14 residues. CDR3 bases: TGTGCCAGCAGTGTCGACGCGGGGAGACAGCCCCAGCATTTT. Encoded protein: CASSVDAGRQPQHF.

This chain uses TRBV18 with TRBJ1-3; possible D gene TRBD1, 5 bases. Trimming pared 6 bases from V and 4 bases from J, leaving 16 bases between. Germline loops: CDR1 KGHSH, CDR2 LQKENI. This CDR3 comprises 15 residues. The CDR3 sequence: CASSPGPSAGNTIYF. The CDR3 coding sequence is TGTGCCAGCTCTCCAGGGCCCTCGGCGGGAAACACCATATATTTT.

The rearrangement links TRBV15 to TRBJ2-6, with a weak D call TRBD1 (6 bases). Germline CDR1 and CDR2: LNHNV and YYDKDF (reference sequence). Deletions cut 6 bases from V and 1 base from J, with 13 bases between. This CDR3 comprises 16 residues. The CDR3: CATSPNRDSGANVLTF. The CDR3 nucleotides are TGTGCCACCAGTCCGAACAGGGATTCTGGGGCCAACGTCCTGACTTTC.

The rearrangement joins TRBV28 to TRBJ1-2, with 7 bases that match TRBD1. From germline, CDR1 is MDHEN and CDR2 SYDVKM. The CDR3 has 15 amino acids. V lost 6 bases and J lost 4; bases outside the gene matches: 11. The CDR3 DNA is TGTGCCAGCAGACTAACCCCGGGACAGACCTATGGCTACACCTTC. It encodes CASRLTPGQTYGYTF.

The V and J genes are TRBV27 and TRBJ1-2; D perhaps matches TRBD1 (6 bases). The CDR3 loop spans 13 amino acids. In germline, CDR1 is MNHEY, CDR2 SMNVEV (reference sequence). Trimming took off 8 bases at V and 0 bases at J, with 10 bases between the two ends. The CDR3 sequence is CASSTGPNYGYTF. The CDR3 DNA follows: TGTGCCAGCTCGACAGGCCCTAACTATGGCTACACCTTC.

The rearrangement uses TRBV6-5 and TRBJ2-2; no firm D call. CDR3 size: 15 residues. Germline V gene data show CDR1 as MNHEY and CDR2 as SVGAGI. The V end lost 4 bases, the J end lost 1 base, and 10 bases lay between the germline ends. The CDR3 DNA sequence: TGTGCCAGCAGTTCTAGAGAGGAGAACACCGGGGAGCTGTTTTTT. It encodes CASSSREENTGELFF.